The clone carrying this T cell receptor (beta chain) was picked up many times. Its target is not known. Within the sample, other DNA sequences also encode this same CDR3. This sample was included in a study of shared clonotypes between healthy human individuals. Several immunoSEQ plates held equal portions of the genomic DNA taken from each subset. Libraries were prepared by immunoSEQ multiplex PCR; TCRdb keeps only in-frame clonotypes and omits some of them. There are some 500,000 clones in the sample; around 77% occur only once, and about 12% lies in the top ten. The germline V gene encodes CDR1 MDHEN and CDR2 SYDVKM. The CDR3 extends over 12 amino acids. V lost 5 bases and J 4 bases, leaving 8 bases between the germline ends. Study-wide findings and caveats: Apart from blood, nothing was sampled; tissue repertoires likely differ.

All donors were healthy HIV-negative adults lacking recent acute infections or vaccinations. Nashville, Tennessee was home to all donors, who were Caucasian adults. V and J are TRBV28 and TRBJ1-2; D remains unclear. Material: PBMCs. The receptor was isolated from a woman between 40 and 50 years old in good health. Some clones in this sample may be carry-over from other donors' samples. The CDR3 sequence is CASSRSPYGYTF. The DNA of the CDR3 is TGTGCCAGCAGTAGGTCTCCCTATGGCTACACCTTC.